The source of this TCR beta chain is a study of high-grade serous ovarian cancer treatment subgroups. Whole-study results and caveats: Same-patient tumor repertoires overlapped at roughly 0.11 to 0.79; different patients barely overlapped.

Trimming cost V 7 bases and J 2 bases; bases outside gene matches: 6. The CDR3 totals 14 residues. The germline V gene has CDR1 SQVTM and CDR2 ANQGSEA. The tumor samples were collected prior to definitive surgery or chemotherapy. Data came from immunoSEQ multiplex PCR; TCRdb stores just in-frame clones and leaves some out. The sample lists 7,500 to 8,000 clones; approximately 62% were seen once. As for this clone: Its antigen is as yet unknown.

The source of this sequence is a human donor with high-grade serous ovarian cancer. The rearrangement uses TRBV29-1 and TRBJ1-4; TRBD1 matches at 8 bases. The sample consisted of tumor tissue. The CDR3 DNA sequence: TGCAGCGCCCGACAGGGGAACACTAATGAAAAACTGTTTTTT. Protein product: CSARQGNTNEKLFF.